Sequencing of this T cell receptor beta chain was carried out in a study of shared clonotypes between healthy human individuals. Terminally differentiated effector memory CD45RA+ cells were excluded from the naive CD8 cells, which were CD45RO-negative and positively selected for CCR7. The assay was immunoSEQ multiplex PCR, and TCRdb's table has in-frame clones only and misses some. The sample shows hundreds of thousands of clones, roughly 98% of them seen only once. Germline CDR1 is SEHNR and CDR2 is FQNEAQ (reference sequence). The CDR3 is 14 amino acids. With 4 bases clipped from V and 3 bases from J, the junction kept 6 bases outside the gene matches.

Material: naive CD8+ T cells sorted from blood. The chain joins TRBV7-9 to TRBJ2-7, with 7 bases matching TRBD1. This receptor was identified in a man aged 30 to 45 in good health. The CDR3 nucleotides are TGTGCCAGCAGCTCGTTGACAGGGAACTACGAGCAGTACTTC. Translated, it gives CASSSLTGNYEQYF.